One and the same sample provided the 8 T cell receptor beta chains below, sequenced in a study of blood T cell repertoires in COVID-19. The data were produced by immunoSEQ multiplex PCR, yet TCRdb's version contains in-frame clones alone and is incomplete. In the table there are some 70,000 clones, about nine tenths of which are singletons. The sequencing sample was made of peripheral blood. The receptors shown here come from a woman aged 60-75 years with COVID-19, enrolled during active disease.

The chain recombines TRBV5-4 with TRBJ1-2; the D is unclear. The V end lost 0 bases, the J end lost 8 bases, and 14 bases lay between the germline ends. The CDR3 runs 14 residues. From germline, CDR1 is SGHNT and CDR2 YYREEE (reference sequence). The CDR3 protein is CASSLEQSLVGYTF. The DNA for the CDR3 is TGTGCCAGCAGCTTGGAACAGAGCCTTGTGGGCTACACCTTC.

This clone came up once. J is TRBJ2-7 and V is TRBV4-3; 8 nucleotides match TRBD1. V dropped 4 bases and J dropped 2; count of bases not matched to a gene: 4. Germline CDR1 and CDR2: LGHNA and YSLEER. The CDR3 has 14 amino acids. This CDR3 is CASSRRGLAYEQYF. In nucleotides, the CDR3 is TGCGCCAGCAGCCGCAGGGGGCTTGCCTACGAGCAGTACTTC.

The V gene is TRBV4-2, the J gene TRBJ2-1; 9 bases map to TRBD1. Trimming cost V 2 bases and J 4 bases; bases outside gene matches: 6. The CDR3 totals 16 residues. Per germline, CDR1 LGHNA and CDR2 YNFKEQ. CDR3: CASSQTGTGIYNEQFF. CDR3 nucleotide sequence: TGTGCCAGCAGCCAAACCGGGACAGGGATATACAATGAGCAGTTCTTC.

A few counts support this clone. V gene TRBV9 combines with J gene TRBJ1-1; weak D call: TRBD1 (5 bases). Germline loops: CDR1 SGDLS, CDR2 YYNGEE. V shed 0 bases and J shed 6 bases, with 9 bases lying between them. The CDR3 is 13 residues long. CDR3 residues: CASSVGTRPEAFF. The CDR3 nucleotides read TGTGCCAGCAGCGTAGGGACAAGGCCTGAAGCTTTCTTT.

The genes are TRBV14 and TRBJ1-5; the match to TRBD1 covers 7 bases. The junction had 13 bases not matched to a gene; V was cut back by 3 bases and J by 5 bases. Germline CDR1 SGHDN, CDR2 FVKESK. This CDR3 contains 17 residues. Here the CDR3 DNA reads TGTGCCAGCAGCCACGTCCCCGGACAGGCGAGGTATCAGCCCCAGCATTTT. This codes for CASSHVPGQARYQPQHF.

This chain joins TRBV28 and TRBJ2-1; D ambiguous. Germline lookup yields CDR1 MDHEN and CDR2 SYDVKM. The CDR3 contains 11 residues. Trimming took off 1 base at V and 9 bases at J, with 4 bases between the two ends. CDR3 amino acids: CASSLLAEQFF. The CDR3 nucleotides are TGTGCCAGCAGTTTATTAGCTGAGCAGTTCTTC.

A few counts support this clone. The chain carries TRBV11-3 and TRBJ2-2, with 7 bases matching TRBD2. The trim removed 5 bases at V and 0 bases at J, leaving 3 bases unmatched. Germline CDR1 reads SGHNT; CDR2 reads YENEEA. This CDR3 is 15 amino acids long. For the CDR3, the DNA is TGTGCCAGCAGCCCGGGGGGTACGAACACCGGGGAGCTGTTTTTT. Amino acids: CASSPGGTNTGELFF.

The chain joins TRBV11-3 to TRBJ2-1; TRBD1 matches at 7 bases. CDR1 SGHNT and CDR2 YENEEA come from the germline V gene. The V gene end was trimmed by 5 bases and the J gene end by 2 bases; junction bases not matched to a gene: 6. The CDR3 is made up of 15 amino acids. CDR3: CASSPGQTAYNEQFF. The CDR3 DNA sequence: TGTGCCAGCAGCCCGGGACAGACGGCCTACAATGAGCAGTTCTTC. Full variable domain (remainder filled in from reference TRBV11-3 and TRBJ2-1): EAGVVQSPRYKIIEKKQPVAFWCNPISGHNTLYWYLQNLGQGPELLIRYENEEAVDDSQLPKDRFSAERLKGVDSTLKIQPAELGDSAVYLCASSPGQTAYNEQFFGPGTRLTVL.